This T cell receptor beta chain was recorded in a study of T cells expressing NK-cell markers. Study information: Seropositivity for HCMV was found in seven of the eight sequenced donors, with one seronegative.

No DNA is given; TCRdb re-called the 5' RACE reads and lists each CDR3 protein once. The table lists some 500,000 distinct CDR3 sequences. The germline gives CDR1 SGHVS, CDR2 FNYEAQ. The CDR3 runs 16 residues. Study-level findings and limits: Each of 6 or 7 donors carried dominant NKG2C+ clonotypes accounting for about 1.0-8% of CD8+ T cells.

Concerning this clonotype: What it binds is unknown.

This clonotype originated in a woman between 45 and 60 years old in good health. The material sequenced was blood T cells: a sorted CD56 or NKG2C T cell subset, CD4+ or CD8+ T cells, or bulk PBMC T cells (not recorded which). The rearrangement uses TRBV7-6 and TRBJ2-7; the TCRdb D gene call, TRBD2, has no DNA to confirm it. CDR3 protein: CASSLFGGRPSYEQYF.